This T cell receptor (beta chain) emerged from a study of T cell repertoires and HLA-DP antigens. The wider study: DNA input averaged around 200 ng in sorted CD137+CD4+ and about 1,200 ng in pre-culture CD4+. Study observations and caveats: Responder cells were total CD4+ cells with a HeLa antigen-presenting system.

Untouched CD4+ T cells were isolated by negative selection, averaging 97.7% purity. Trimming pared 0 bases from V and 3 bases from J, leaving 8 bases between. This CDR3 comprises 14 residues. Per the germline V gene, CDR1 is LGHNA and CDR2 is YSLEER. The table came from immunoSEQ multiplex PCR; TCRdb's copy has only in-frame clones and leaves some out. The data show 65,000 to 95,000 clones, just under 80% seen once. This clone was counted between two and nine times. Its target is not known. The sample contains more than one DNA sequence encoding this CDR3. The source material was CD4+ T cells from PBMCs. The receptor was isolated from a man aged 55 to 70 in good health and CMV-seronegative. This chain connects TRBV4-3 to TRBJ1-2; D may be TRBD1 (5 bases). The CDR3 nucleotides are TGCGCCAGCAGCCAAGATAGCAGGGACTATGGCTACACCTTC. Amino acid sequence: CASSQDSRDYGYTF.